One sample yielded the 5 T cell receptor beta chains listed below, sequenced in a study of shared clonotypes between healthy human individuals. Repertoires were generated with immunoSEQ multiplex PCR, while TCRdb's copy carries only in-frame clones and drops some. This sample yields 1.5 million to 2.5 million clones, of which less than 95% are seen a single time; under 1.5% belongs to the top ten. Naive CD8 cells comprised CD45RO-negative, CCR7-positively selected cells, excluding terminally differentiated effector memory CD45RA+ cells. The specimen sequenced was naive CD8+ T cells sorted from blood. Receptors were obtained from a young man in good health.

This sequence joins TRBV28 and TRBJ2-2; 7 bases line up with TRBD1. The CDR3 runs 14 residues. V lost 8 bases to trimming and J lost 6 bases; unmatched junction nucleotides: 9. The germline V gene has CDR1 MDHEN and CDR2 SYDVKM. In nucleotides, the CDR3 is TGTGCCAGCGGGCGAGGGGGCCGCTCCGGGGAGCTGTTTTTT. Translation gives CASGRGGRSGELFF.

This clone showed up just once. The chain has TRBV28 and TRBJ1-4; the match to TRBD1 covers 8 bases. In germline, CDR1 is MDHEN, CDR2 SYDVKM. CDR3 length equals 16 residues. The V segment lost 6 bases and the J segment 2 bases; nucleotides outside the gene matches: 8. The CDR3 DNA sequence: TGTGCCAGCAGACGAACAGGGGGGGGTACTAATGAAAAACTGTTTTTT. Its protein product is CASRRTGGGTNEKLFF.

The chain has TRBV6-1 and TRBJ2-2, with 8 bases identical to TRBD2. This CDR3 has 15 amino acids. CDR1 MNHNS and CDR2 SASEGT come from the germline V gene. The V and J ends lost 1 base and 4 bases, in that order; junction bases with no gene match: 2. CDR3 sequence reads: CASSEETSVTGELFF. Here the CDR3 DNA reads TGTGCCAGCAGTGAAGAGACTAGCGTCACCGGGGAGCTGTTTTTT.

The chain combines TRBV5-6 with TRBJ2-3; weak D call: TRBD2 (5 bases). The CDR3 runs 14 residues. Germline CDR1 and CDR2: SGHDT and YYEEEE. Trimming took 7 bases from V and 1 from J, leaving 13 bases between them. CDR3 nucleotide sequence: TGTGCCAGCGGACTCGTGGGAGGCACAGATACGCAGTATTTT. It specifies CASGLVGGTDTQYF.

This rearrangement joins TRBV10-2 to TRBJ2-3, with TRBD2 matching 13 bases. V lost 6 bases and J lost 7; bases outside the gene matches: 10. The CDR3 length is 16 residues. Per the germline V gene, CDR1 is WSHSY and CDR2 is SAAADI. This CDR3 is CASRSPGLAGENTQYF. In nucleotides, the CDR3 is TGCGCCAGCAGAAGCCCCGGACTAGCGGGAGAGAATACGCAGTATTTT.